This T cell receptor (beta chain) is from a study of shared clonotypes between healthy human individuals. The CD4+ fraction was divided into a CD45RA+ naive subset and a CD45RA-negative memory subset. At a deep level, the assay was run. The method was immunoSEQ multiplex PCR; TCRdb's version includes in-frame clones alone and lacks a portion of them. The sample yields about 2.4 million clones, more than 85% seen once. Regarding this clone: At one end the junction does not follow the germline gene, possibly because of a read error.

The V gene's germline CDR1 is MNHNS and CDR2 SASEGT. CDR3 length: 18 amino acids. V and J are TRBV6-1 and TRBJ2-2; 10 bases line up with TRBD2. This receptor was identified in a man aged 18 to 29 in good health. Some clones in this sample may be carry-over from other donors' samples. The material sequenced was naive CD4+ T cells from PBMCs. As to subset: CD45RA+ positively selected. The CDR3 nucleotides are TGTGCCAGCAGCGAAGCGGGAGGGAGGCCCTCGGAGGGCGGGGAGCTGTTTTTT. Translating it yields CASSEAGGRPSEGGELFF.